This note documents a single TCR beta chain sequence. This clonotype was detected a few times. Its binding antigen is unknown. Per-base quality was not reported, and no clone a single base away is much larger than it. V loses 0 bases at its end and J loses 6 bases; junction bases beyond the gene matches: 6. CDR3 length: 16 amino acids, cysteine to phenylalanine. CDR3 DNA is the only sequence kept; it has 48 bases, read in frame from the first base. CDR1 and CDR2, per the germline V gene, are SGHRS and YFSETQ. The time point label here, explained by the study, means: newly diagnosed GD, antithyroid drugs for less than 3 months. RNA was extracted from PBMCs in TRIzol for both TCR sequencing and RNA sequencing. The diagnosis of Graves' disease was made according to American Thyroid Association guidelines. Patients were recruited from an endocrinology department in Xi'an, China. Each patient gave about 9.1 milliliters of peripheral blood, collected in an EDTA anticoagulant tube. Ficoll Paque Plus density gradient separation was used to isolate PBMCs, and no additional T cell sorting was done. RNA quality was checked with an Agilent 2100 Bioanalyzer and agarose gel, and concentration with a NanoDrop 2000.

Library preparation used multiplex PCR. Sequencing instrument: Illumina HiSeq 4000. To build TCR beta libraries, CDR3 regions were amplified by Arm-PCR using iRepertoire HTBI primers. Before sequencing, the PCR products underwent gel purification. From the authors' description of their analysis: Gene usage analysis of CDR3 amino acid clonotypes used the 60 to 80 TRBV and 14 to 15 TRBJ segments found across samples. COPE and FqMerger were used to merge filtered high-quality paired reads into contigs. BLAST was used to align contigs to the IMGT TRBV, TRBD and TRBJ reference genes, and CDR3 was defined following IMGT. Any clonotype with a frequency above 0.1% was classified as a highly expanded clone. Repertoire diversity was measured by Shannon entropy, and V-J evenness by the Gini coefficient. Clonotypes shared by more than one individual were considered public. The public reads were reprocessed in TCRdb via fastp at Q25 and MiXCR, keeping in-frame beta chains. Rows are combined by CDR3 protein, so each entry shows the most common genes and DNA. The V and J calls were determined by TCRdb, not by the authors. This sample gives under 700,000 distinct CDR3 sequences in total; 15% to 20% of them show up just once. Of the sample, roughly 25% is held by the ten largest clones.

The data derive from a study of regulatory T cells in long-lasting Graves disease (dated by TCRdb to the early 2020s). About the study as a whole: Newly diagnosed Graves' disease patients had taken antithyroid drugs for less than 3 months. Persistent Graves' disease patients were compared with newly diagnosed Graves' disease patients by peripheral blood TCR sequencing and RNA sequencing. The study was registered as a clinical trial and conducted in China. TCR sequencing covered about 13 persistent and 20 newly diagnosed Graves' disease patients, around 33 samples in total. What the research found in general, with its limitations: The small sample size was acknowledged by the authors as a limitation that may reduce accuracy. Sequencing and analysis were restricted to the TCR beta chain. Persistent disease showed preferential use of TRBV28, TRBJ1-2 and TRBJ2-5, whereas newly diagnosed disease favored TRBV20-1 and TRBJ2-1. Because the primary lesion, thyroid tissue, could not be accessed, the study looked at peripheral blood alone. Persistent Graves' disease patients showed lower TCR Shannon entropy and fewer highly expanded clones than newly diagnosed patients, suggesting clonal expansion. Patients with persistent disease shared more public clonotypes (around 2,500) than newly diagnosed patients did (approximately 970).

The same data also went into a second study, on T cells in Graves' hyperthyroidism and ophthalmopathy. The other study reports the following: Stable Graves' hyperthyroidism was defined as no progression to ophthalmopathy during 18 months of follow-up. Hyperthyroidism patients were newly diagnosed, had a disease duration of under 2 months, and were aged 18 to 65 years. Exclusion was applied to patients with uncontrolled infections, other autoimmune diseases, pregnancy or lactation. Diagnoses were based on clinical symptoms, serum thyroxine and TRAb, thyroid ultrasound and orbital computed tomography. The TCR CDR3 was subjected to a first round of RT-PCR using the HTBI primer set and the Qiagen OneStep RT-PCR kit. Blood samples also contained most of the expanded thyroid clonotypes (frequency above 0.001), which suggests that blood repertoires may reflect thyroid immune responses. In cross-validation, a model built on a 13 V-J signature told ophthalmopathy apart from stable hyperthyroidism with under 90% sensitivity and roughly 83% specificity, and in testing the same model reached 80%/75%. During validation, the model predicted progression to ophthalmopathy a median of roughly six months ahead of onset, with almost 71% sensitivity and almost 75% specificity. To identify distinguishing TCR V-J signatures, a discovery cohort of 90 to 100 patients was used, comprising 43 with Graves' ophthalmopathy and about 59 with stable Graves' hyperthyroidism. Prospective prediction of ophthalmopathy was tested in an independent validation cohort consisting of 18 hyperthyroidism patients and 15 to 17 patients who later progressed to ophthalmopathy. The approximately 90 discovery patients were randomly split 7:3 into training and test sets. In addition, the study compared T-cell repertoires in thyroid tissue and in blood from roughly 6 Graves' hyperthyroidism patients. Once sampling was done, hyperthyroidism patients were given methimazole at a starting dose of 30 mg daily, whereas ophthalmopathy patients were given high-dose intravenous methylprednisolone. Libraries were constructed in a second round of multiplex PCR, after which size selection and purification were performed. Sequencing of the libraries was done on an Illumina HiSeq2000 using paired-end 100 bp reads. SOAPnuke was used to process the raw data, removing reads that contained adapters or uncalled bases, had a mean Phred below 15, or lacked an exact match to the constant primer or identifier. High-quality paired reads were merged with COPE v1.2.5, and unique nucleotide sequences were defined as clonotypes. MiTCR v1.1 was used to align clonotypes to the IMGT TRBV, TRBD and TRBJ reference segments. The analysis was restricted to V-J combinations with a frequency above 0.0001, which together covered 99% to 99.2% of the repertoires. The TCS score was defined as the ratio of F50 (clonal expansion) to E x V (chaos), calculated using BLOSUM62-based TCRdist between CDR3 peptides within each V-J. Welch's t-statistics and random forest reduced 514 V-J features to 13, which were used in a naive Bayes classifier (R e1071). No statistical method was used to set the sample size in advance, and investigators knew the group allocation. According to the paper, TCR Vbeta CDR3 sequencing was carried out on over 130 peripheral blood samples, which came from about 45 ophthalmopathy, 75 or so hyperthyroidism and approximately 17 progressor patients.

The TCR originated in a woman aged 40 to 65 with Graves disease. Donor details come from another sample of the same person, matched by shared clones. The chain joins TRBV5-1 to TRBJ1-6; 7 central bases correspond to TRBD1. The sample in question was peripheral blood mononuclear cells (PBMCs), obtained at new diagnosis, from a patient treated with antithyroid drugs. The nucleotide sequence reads TGCGCCAGCAGCTTGGACGGGGGACAGTCTAATTCACCCCTCCACTTT. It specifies CASSLDGGQSNSPLHF.